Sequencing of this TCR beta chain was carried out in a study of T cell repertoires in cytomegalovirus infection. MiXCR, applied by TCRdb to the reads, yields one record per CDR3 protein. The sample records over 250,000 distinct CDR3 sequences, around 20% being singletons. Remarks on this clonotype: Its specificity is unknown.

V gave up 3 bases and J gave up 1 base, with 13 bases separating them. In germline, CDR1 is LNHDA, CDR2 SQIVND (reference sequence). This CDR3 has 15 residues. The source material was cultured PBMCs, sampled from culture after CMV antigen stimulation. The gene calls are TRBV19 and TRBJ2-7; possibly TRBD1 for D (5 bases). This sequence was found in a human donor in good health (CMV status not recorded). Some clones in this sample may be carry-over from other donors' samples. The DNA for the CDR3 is TGTGCCAGTAGTATCCGCGACAGCGCATCCTACGAGCAGTACTTC. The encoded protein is CASSIRDSASYEQYF.